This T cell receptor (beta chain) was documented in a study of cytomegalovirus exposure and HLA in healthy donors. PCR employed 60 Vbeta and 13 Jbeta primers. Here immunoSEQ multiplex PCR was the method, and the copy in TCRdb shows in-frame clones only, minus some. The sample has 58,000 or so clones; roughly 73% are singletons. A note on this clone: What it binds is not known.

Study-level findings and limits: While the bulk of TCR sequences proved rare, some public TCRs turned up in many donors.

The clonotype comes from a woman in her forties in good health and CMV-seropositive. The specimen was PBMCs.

CDR3 sequence (DNA): TGTGCCAGCAGCTTAAGGAGGGACCTTCTCAGCTCCTACAATGAGCAGTTCTTC. It codes for CASSLRRDLLSSYNEQFF. The chain couples TRBV11-2 to TRBJ2-1; perhaps TRBD2 as D (6 bases). CDR3 length equals 18 residues. CDR1 is SGHAT and CDR2 is FQNNGV in the germline V gene. V lost 2 bases and J lost 0, with 17 bases in between.